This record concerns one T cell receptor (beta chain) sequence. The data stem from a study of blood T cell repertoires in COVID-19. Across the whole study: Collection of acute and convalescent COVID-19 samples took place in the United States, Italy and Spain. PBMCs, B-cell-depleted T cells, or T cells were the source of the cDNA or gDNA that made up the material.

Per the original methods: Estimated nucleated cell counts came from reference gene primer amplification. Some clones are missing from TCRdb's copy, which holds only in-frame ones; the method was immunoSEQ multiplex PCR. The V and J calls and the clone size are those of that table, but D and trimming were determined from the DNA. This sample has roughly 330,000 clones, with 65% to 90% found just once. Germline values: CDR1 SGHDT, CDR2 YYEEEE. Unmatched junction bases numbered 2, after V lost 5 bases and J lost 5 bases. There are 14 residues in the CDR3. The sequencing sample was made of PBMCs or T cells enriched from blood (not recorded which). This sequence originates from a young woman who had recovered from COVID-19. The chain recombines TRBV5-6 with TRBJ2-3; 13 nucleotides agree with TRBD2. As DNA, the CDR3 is TGTGCCAGCAGACTAGCGGGAGGGAAAGATACGCAGTATTTT. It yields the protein CASRLAGGKDTQYF.